The sequence of this T cell receptor beta chain was determined in a study of blood T cells in healthy people across ages. The overall study: About one barcoded beta molecule was captured per two T cells (by template switching).

Primers used in a second PCR of roughly 6 to 12 cycles were a sample-barcoded 5' primer and a J-beta primer mix. Via MiXCR, TCRdb re-called the 5' RACE reads, giving one row per CDR3 protein. The sample shows 600,000 to 650,000 distinct CDR3 sequences, under 70% of them seen only once. The CDR3 contains 14 residues. Between the trimmed V and J ends, which lost 6 bases and 5 bases, there was a span of 16 bases. Germline V gene data show CDR1 as MNHEY and CDR2 as SVGAGI. The study drew donors from healthy Caucasian individuals in Russia aged about 6 to 90. V and J are TRBV6-5 and TRBJ1-1; a weak D match, TRBD1 (5 bases). The sequencing sample was made of blood. The TCR comes from a man in his 60s in good health. Here the CDR3 reads CASRRGGGRTEAFF. Here the CDR3 DNA reads TGTGCCAGCAGACGAGGTGGGGGTAGAACTGAAGCTTTCTTT.